Shown below are 18 T cell receptor beta chains from a single sample sequenced in a study of CD8 T cells in Susac syndrome. With random hexamers, reverse transcription was performed on about 0.5 to 1 ug of RNA. TCRdb re-analysed the immunoSEQ multiplex PCR reads in MiXCR, keeping a single row per CDR3 protein. The sample lists about 84,000 distinct CDR3 sequences, 85% to 95% seen once, with 0.25% to 0.4% in the top ten. Sequencing input: CD8+ T cells from PBMCs. All receptors derive from a human donor in good health.

This clonotype was recorded once. The chain employs TRBV20-1 and TRBJ2-7; 7 bases fit TRBD2. The CDR3 has 12 amino acids. Germline lookup yields CDR1 DFQATT and CDR2 SNEGSKA (reference sequence). J lost 6 bases, V lost 6 bases, and 8 bases had no gene match. The CDR3 here is CSASGGGLEQYF. CDR3 sequence (DNA): TGCAGTGCCAGTGGCGGGGGACTCGAGCAGTACTTC.

V is TRBV30 and J is TRBJ2-5, with D possibly being TRBD1 or TRBD2 (5 bases each). CDR3 length: 11 residues. Trimming took 7 bases from V and 5 from J, leaving 11 bases between them. Germline V CDR1 and CDR2: GTSNPN, SVGIG (reference sequence). Here the CDR3 reads CASRWGETQYF. The CDR3 nucleotides read TGTGCCTCAAGGTGGGGGGAGACCCAGTACTTC.

V and J are TRBV2 and TRBJ2-2; 7 bases match TRBD2. Per the germline V gene, CDR1 is SNHLY and CDR2 is FYNNEI. This CDR3 has 13 residues. V lost 7 bases and J lost 5; bases outside the gene matches: 4. This chain's CDR3 is CASTPGGTGELFF. Written as DNA, the CDR3 is TGTGCCAGCACCCCCGGGGGGACCGGGGAGCTGTTTTTT.

The gene calls are TRBV3-1 and TRBJ2-1, with D possibly matching TRBD2 (6 bases). This CDR3 comprises 18 residues. CDR1 is LGHDT and CDR2 is YNNKEL in the germline V gene (reference sequence). V dropped 0 bases and J dropped 5 bases, with 20 bases sitting between them. The CDR3: CASSQELQSEGRNNEQFF. The CDR3 DNA follows: TGTGCCAGCAGCCAAGAGTTACAGTCGGAGGGGCGTAACAATGAGCAGTTCTTC.

The V call is TRBV13, the J call TRBJ1-2, with 8 bases lining up with TRBD1. CDR1 is PRHDT and CDR2 is FYEKMQ in the germline V gene (reference sequence). There are 15 residues in the CDR3. Trimming at V came to 4 bases and at J to 4 bases, leaving 8 bases not matched to a gene. CDR3 sequence (DNA): TGTGCCAGCAGCTCACCCGGACAGGGAGCCTATGGCTACACCTTC. Translated, it gives CASSSPGQGAYGYTF.

V and J are TRBV7-8 and TRBJ1-4; possibly TRBD1 for D (5 bases). The germline V and J ends were trimmed by 0 bases and 1 base, with 6 bases remaining between them. The CDR3 length is 15 residues. Germline CDR1 SGHVS, CDR2 FQNEAQ. The CDR3 spells CASSLAGGTNEKLFF. CDR3 in DNA: TGTGCCAGCAGCTTAGCGGGGGGAACTAATGAAAAACTGTTTTTT.

The V gene is TRBV12-3 or TRBV12-4, the J gene TRBJ2-7; no firm D call. The V end lost 8 bases, the J end lost 2 bases, and 13 bases lay between the germline ends. CDR3 length: 13 amino acids. The CDR3, as DNA: TGTGCCAGCGCTCTAGGTCCTCCCTACGAGCAGTACTTC. Translation gives CASALGPPYEQYF.

V and J are TRBV3-1 and TRBJ2-7; D gene unclear. The germline CDR1 and CDR2 sequences are LGHDT and YNNKEL (reference sequence). V was cut by 3 bases and J by 6 bases, with 15 bases left in between. The CDR3 sequence is 14 residues long. The CDR3 sequence: CASSHPSTAAEQYF. CDR3 bases: TGTGCCAGCAGCCACCCCAGTACCGCGGCCGAGCAGTACTTC.

This clonotype was recorded only once. The rearrangement links TRBV5-6 to TRBJ1-2; a weak D match, TRBD1 (6 bases). This CDR3 contains 13 residues. The V gene's germline CDR1 is SGHDT and CDR2 YYEEEE. The V and J ends lost 3 bases and 4 bases respectively, with 10 bases between them. CDR3 coding DNA: TGTGCCAGCAGCTCCGGGACATCCTATGGCTACACCTTC. Translating it yields CASSSGTSYGYTF.

The chain has TRBV7-9 and TRBJ2-1; TRBD2 matches 10 bases. In germline, CDR1 is SEHNR, CDR2 FQNEAQ (reference sequence). Losses at the gene ends were 1 base for V and 2 bases for J; bases not matched to a gene: 2. CDR3 size: 16 residues. In nucleotides, the CDR3 is TGTGCCAGCAGCTTAGGCAGCGGGGGGGCCTACAATGAGCAGTTCTTC. Translation: CASSLGSGGAYNEQFF.

CDR3 coding DNA: TGCGCCAGCAGTTCCCCCAGGACAGGGGGCAAGAACGAGCAGTACTTC. Translating it yields CASSSPRTGGKNEQYF. V gene TRBV5-1 combines with J gene TRBJ2-7, with TRBD1 matching 11 bases. The length of the CDR3 is 16 residues. Germline V lookup: CDR1 SGHRS, CDR2 YFSETQ. The V gene end was trimmed by 5 bases and the J gene end by 5 bases; junction bases not matched to a gene: 12.

The rearrangement joins TRBV6-2 or TRBV6-3 to TRBJ2-1; 10 bases are a match to TRBD2. Germline CDR1 and CDR2: MNHEY and SVGEGT. The CDR3 runs to 17 residues. V lost 2 bases, J lost 8 bases, and 12 bases stayed unmatched. As DNA, the CDR3 is TGTGCCAGCAGTTACGGGTCTAGCGGGGGTCCCTCAGATGAGCAGTTCTTC. This encodes CASSYGSSGGPSDEQFF.

V gene TRBV4-1 combines with J gene TRBJ1-2, with D maybe TRBD1 (5 bases). This CDR3 has 13 amino acids. CDR1 and CDR2 (germline): MGHRA, YSYEKL. Trimming took 2 bases from V and 7 from J, leaving 11 bases between them. Here the CDR3 DNA reads TGCGCCAGCAGCCAAAACCCAGGGATTGGCTACACCTTC. This translates into CASSQNPGIGYTF.

The genes are TRBV14 and TRBJ1-3; 7 positions agree with TRBD1. Looked up from germline, CDR1 is SGHDN and CDR2 is FVKESK. V lost 0 bases to trimming and J lost 8 bases; unmatched junction nucleotides: 7. The CDR3 covers 15 residues. Here the CDR3 reads CASSQDQGVGDTIYF. CDR3 bases: TGTGCCAGCAGCCAAGATCAGGGGGTCGGGGACACCATATATTTT.

This clonotype came up once. The chain links TRBV30 to TRBJ2-7; D possibly corresponds to TRBD1 (5 bases). From germline, CDR1 is GTSNPN and CDR2 SVGIG (reference sequence). CDR3 size: 16 residues. The CDR3 spells CALKGFPGATGYEQYF. The CDR3 DNA reads as TGTGCTCTGAAGGGGTTCCCGGGCGCTACGGGCTACGAGCAGTACTTC.

The chain links TRBV27 to TRBJ1-1; tentatively, D is TRBD1 (6 bases). CDR3 length equals 15 residues. V shed 3 bases and J shed 4 bases, with 15 bases lying between them. Germline V gene data show CDR1 as MNHEY and CDR2 as SMNVEV (reference sequence). This CDR3 reads CASSFTGTTGTEAFF. The CDR3 DNA is TGTGCCAGCAGTTTCACAGGGACTACTGGCACTGAAGCTTTCTTT.

The J gene is TRBJ2-3, the V gene TRBV20-1, with a tentative D call TRBD2 (7 bases). CDR1 DFQATT and CDR2 SNEGSKA come from the germline V gene (reference sequence). The CDR3 contains 16 residues. Trimming shortened V by 2 bases and J by 5 bases, and 20 bases separated the two germline ends. The CDR3 nucleotides read TGCAGTGCTAGACCCCTAGGGGGGGACACGAAAGATACGCAGTATTTT. It is translated as CSARPLGGDTKDTQYF.

This sequence joins TRBV7-2 and TRBJ2-1; TRBD2 is a possible D gene (6 bases). This CDR3 has 12 residues. Germline V lookup: CDR1 SGHTA, CDR2 FQGNSA. The V end lost 5 bases, the J end lost 15 bases, and 17 bases lay between the germline ends. The CDR3: CASSAALLAPFF. CDR3 DNA: TGTGCCAGCAGCGCGGCCCTACTAGCACCGTTCTTC. Supplemented by reference TRBV7-2 and TRBJ2-1, the full variable domain reads GAGVSQSPSNKVTEKGKDVELRCDPISGHTALYWYRQSLGQGLEFLIYFQGNSAPDKSGLPSDRFSAERTGGSVSTLTIQRTQQEDSAVYLCASSAALLAPFFGPGTRLTVL.